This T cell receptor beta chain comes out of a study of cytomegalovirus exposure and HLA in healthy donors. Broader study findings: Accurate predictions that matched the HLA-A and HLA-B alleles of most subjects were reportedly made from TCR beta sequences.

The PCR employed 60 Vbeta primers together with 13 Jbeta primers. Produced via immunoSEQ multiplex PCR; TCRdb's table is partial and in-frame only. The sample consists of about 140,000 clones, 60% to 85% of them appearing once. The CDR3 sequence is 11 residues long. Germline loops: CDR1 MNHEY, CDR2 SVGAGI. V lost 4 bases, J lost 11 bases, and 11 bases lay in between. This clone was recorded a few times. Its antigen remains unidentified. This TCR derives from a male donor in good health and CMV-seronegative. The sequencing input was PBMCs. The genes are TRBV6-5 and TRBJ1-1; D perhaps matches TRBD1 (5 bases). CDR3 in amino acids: CASSSGRGAFF. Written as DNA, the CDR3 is TGTGCCAGCAGTTCAGGACGGGGGGCTTTCTTT.